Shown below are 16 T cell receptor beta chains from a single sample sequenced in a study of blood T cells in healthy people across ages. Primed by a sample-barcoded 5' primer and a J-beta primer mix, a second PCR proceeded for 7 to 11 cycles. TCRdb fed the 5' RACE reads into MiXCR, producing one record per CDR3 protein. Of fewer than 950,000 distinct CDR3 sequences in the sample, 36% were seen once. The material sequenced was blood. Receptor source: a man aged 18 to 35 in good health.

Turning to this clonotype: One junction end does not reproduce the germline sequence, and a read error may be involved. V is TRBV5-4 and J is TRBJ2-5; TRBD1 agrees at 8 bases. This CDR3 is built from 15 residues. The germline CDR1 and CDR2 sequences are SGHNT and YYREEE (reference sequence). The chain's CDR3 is CANSLGQGIQETQYF. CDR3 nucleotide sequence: TGTGCCAACAGCTTAGGACAGGGCATCCAAGAGACCCAGTACTTC.

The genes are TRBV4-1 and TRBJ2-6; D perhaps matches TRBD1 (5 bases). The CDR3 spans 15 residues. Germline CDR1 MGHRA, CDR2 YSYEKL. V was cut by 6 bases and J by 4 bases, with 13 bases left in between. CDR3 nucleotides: TGCGCCAGCAGTCCCGGACAACTAGGGGCCAACGTCCTGACTTTC. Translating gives CASSPGQLGANVLTF.

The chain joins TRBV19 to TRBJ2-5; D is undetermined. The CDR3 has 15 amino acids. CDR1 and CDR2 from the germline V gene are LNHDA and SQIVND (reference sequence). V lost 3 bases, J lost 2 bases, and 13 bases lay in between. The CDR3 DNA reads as TGTGCCAGTAGTATTCGGGTGATGGCTCAAGAGACCCAGTACTTC. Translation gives CASSIRVMAQETQYF.

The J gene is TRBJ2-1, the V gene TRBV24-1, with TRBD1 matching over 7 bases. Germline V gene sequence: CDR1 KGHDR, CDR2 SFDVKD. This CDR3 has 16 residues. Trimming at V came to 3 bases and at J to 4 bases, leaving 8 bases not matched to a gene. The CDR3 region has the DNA TGTGCCACCAGTGATGCACGACAGGGATCGTACAATGAGCAGTTCTTC. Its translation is CATSDARQGSYNEQFF.

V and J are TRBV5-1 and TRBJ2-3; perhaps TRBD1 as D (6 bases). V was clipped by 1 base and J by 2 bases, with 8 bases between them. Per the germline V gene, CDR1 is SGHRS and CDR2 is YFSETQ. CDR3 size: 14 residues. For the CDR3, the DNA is TGCGCCAGCAGCTTGCAGGGGTACACAGATACGCAGTATTTT. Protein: CASSLQGYTDTQYF.

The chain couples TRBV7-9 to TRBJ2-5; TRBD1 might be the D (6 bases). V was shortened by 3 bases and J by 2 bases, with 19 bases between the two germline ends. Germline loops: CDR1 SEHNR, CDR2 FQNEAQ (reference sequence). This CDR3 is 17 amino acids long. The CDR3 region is CASSFQLQGYTQETQYF. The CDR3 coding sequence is TGTGCCAGCAGCTTCCAACTACAGGGTTATACTCAAGAGACCCAGTACTTC.

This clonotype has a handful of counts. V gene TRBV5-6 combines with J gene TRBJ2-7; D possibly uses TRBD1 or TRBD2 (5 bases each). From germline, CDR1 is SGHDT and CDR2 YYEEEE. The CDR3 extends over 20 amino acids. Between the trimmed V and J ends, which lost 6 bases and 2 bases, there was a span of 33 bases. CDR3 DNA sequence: TGTGCCAGCACCAAACCTGTCTCGGGTCGTTTCGGGGCCAGGACCTACGAGCAGTACTTC. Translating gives CASTKPVSGRFGARTYEQYF.

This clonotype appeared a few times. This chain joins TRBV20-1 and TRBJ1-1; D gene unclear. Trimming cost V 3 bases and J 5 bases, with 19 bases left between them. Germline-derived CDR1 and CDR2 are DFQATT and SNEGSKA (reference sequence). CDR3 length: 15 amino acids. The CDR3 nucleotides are TGCAGTGCTAGGTCGGCAGGCGAGTTTTTAACTGAAGCTTTCTTT. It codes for CSARSAGEFLTEAFF.

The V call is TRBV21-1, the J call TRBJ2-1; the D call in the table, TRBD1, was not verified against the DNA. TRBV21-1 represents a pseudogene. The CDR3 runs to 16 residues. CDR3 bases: TGTGCCAGCAGCAACTTGCCTCGGACAGGGGAAGAGACCCAGTTCTTC. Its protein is CASSNLPRTGEETQFF.

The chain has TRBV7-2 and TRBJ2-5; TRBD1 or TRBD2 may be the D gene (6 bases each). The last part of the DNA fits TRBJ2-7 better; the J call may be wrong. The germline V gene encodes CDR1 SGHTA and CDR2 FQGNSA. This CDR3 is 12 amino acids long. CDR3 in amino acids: CASSRGVREQYF. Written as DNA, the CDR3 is TGTGCCAGCAGCAGGGGGGTGCGCGAGCAGTACTTC.

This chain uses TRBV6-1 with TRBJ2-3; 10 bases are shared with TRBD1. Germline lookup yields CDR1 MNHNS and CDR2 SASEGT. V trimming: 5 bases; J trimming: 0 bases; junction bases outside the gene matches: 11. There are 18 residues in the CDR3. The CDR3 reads CASSTPDRGGGSTDTQYF. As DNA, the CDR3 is TGTGCCAGCAGTACCCCGGACAGGGGGGGTGGTAGCACAGATACGCAGTATTTT.

CDR3 residues: CASSRPQVSRAFFNSPLHF. CDR3 DNA: TGTGCCAGCAGTCGTCCCCAGGTCTCTAGGGCATTCTTCAATTCACCCCTCCACTTT. The rearrangement uses TRBV12-3 or TRBV12-4 and TRBJ1-6; D unresolved. The V end lost 5 bases, the J end lost 7 bases, and 27 bases lay between the germline ends. The CDR3 consists of 19 residues.

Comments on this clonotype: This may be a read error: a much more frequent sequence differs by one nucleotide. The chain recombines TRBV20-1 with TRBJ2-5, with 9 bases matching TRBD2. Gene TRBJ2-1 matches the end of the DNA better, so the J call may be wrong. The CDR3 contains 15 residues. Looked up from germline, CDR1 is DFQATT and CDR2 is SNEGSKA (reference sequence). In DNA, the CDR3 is TGCAGTGCGCGACTAGCGGAAGAGTACCAAGAGACCCAGTTCTTC. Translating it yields CSARLAEEYQETQFF.

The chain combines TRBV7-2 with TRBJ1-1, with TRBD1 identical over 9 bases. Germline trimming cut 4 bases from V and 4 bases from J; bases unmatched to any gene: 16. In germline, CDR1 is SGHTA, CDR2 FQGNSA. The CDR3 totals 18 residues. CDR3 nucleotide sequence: TGTGCCAGCAGCTATCAGCAATACAGGGGGCTGGGTGGCACTGAAGCTTTCTTT. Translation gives CASSYQQYRGLGGTEAFF.

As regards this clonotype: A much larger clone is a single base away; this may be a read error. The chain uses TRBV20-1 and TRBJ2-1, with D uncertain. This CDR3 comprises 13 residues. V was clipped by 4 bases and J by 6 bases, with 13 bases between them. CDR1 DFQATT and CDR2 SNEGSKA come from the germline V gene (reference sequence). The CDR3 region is CSAKDRGPNEQFF. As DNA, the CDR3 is TGCAGTGCTAAAGATCGTGGCCCCAATGAGCAGTTCTTC.

The CDR3 coding sequence is TGCAGTGCCCAGGAGGCAGGGAATGAGGTCAATCAGCCCCAGCATTTT. Its protein is CSAQEAGNEVNQPQHF. The chain couples TRBV20-1 to TRBJ1-5, with D perhaps matching TRBD1 (5 bases). This CDR3 comprises 16 residues. Germline V gene sequence: CDR1 DFQATT, CDR2 SNEGSKA (reference sequence). V lost 6 bases and J 3 bases, leaving 21 bases between the germline ends.